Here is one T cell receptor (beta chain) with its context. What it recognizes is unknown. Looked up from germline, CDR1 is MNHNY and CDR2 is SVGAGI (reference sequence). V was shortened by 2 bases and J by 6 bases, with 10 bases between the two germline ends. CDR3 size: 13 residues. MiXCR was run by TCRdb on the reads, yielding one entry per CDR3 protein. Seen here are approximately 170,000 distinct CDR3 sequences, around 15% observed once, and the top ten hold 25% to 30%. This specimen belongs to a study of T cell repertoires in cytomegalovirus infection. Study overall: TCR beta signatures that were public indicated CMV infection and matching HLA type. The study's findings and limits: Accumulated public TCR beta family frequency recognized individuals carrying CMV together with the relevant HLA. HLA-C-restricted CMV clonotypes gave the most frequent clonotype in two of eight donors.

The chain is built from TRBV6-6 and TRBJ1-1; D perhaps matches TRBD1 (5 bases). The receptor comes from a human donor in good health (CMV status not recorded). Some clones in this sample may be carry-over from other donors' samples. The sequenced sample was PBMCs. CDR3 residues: CASSYMGEAEAFF. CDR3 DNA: TGTGCCAGCAGTTACATGGGGGAGGCTGAAGCTTTCTTT.